Below are 26 T cell receptor beta chains sequenced from a single sample in a study of cytomegalovirus exposure and HLA in healthy donors (dated by TCRdb to 2016 to 2017). Receptors were amplified or captured by the immunoSEQ multiplex PCR assay. For the multiplex PCR, a mixture combining 60 forward primers for TCR Vbeta segments and 13 reverse primers for TCR Jbeta segments was used. TCRdb holds this immuneACCESS table with in-frame rearrangements only. Some clones are missing; in checked studies, unresolved V genes explain under half, and the rest has no known cause. The sample contains approximately 190,000 clones, around 83% of them found a single time. Under 2% of the sample is held by the ten biggest clonotypes. Source material: PBMCs. The receptors were sampled from a man aged 35-49 years in good health and CMV-seropositive.

The chain combines TRBV29-1 with TRBJ2-3; 10 bases are shared with TRBD2. CDR1 is SQVTM, CDR2 ANQGSEA, per germline. Trimming removed 2 bases from V and 3 bases from J; junction bases left unmatched: 8. There are 16 residues in the CDR3. CDR3 amino acids: CSVELPSGRETDTQYF. As DNA, the CDR3 is TGCAGCGTTGAATTACCTAGCGGGAGAGAGACAGATACGCAGTATTTT.

This rearrangement joins TRBV6-6 to TRBJ2-1, with 9 nucleotides matching TRBD2. J gave up 5 bases and V 2 bases, and 1 base lay outside the gene matches. This CDR3 region has 14 residues. Germline assignment: CDR1 MNHNY and CDR2 SVGAGI (reference sequence). The CDR3 is CASSYPSGNNEQFF. The CDR3 bases are TGTGCCAGCAGTTACCCTAGCGGGAACAATGAGCAGTTCTTC.

The chain employs TRBV4-1 and TRBJ2-5; possible D gene TRBD2, 7 bases. The CDR3 covers 17 residues. Germline-derived CDR1 and CDR2 are MGHRA and YSYEKL. V lost 4 bases and J 1 base, leaving 19 bases between the germline ends. CDR3 amino acids: CASSPRGAGLSQETQYF. CDR3 sequence (DNA): TGCGCCAGCAGCCCCCGGGGGGCCGGCTTATCCCAAGAGACCCAGTACTTC.

The count of this clone is one. The chain employs TRBV5-1 and TRBJ1-2, with D hard to call. With 0 bases removed from V and 8 bases from J, the gap between germline ends came to 14 bases. The CDR3 totals 14 residues. The V gene's germline CDR1 is SGHRS and CDR2 YFSETQ. The CDR3 protein is CASSLDYGVGGYTF. CDR3 sequence (DNA): TGCGCCAGCAGCTTGGATTACGGGGTTGGGGGCTACACCTTC.

The V and J genes are TRBV18 and TRBJ1-5; 7 nucleotides line up with TRBD1. The V gene's germline CDR1 is KGHSH and CDR2 LQKENI. This CDR3 has 15 amino acids. Losses at the gene ends were 2 bases for V and 6 bases for J; bases not matched to a gene: 7. This CDR3 is CASSPGSGGGQPQHF. In nucleotides, the CDR3 is TGTGCCAGCTCACCAGGTTCAGGGGGAGGTCAGCCCCAGCATTTT.

The V gene is TRBV7-3, the J gene TRBJ2-1; 8 positions agree with TRBD2. Germline trimming cut 5 bases from V and 10 bases from J; bases unmatched to any gene: 4. CDR3 length: 12 residues. Germline lookup yields CDR1 SGHTA and CDR2 FQGTGA. CDR3 nucleotides: TGTGCCAGCAGCCCACCTAGCGGGGAGCAGTTCTTC. It codes for CASSPPSGEQFF.

This sequence joins TRBV2 and TRBJ1-6; the D gene is possibly TRBD1 (5 bases). V lost 4 bases and J lost 0, with 10 bases in between. This CDR3 contains 16 residues. Germline values: CDR1 SNHLY, CDR2 FYNNEI. The CDR3 region is CASSAGVSSYNSPLHF. Written as DNA, the CDR3 is TGTGCCAGCAGTGCGGGGGTGAGCTCCTATAATTCACCCCTCCACTTT.

J is TRBJ2-1 and V is TRBV30, with TRBD2 identical over 14 bases. This CDR3 region has 15 residues. V lost 2 bases and J lost 10; bases outside the gene matches: 7. In germline, CDR1 is GTSNPN, CDR2 SVGIG (reference sequence). In DNA form, the CDR3 reads TGTGCCTGGAGTCACGGGACTAGCGGGAGTTTGGAGCAGTTCTTC. This encodes CAWSHGTSGSLEQFF.

The chain uses TRBV29-1 and TRBJ2-5, with a tentative D call TRBD1 (6 bases). V gave up 7 bases and J gave up 4 bases, with 19 bases separating them. There are 14 residues in the CDR3. CDR1 SQVTM and CDR2 ANQGSEA come from the germline V gene. CDR3 sequence: CSALIQGVGETQYF. In nucleotides, the CDR3 is TGCAGCGCCCTGATACAGGGTGTCGGAGAGACCCAGTACTTC.

The chain joins TRBV28 to TRBJ1-2; D call uncertain. V was pared by 5 bases and J by 4 bases, with 17 bases between. The CDR3 loop spans 15 amino acids. Germline V gene data show CDR1 as MDHEN and CDR2 as SYDVKM. The CDR3 sequence is CASSISTSGRYGYTF. The CDR3 DNA is TGTGCCAGCAGTATATCTACTTCAGGTCGCTATGGCTACACCTTC.

The genes are TRBV11-2 and TRBJ2-7; possible D gene TRBD1, 5 bases. V was trimmed by 0 bases and J by 0 bases, leaving 12 bases between them. This CDR3 spans 16 amino acids. Germline V gene sequence: CDR1 SGHAT, CDR2 FQNNGV. This chain's CDR3 is CASSLDRAGRSYEQYF. The CDR3 nucleotides are TGTGCCAGCAGCTTAGATAGGGCAGGGCGCTCCTACGAGCAGTACTTC.

This clone was counted a single time. The V call is TRBV7-9, the J call TRBJ2-7; TRBD1 matches at 8 bases. Germline V gene sequence: CDR1 SEHNR, CDR2 FQNEAQ (reference sequence). V shed 5 bases, J shed 6 bases, and the junction held 12 bases outside the gene matches. The CDR3 contains 15 residues. The CDR3 DNA reads as TGTGCCAGCAGCCCAACGGACAGGGCCGGAACCGAGCAGTACTTC. This sequence encodes CASSPTDRAGTEQYF.

The chain uses TRBV28 and TRBJ1-1; D ambiguous. The CDR3 totals 13 residues. Germline-derived CDR1 and CDR2 are MDHEN and SYDVKM. The V gene lost 3 bases and the J gene lost 5 bases, with 10 bases spanning the gap. CDR3 in amino acids: CASSFRGRTEAFF. The CDR3 DNA follows: TGTGCCAGCAGTTTTAGAGGAAGAACTGAAGCTTTCTTT.

The chain couples TRBV6-1 to TRBJ1-2, with 7 bases matching TRBD1. The germline CDR1 and CDR2 sequences are MNHNS and SASEGT. The ends lost 6 bases at V and 0 bases at J; junction bases unmatched: 4. The CDR3 is 14 residues long. The CDR3, as DNA: TGTGCCAGCAGGACAGGGCAAGCTAACTATGGCTACACCTTC. This sequence encodes CASRTGQANYGYTF.

This chain connects TRBV13 to TRBJ2-2; D is possibly TRBD2 (5 bases). CDR1 is PRHDT, CDR2 FYEKMQ, per germline (reference sequence). This CDR3 is built from 15 residues. The germline V and J ends were trimmed by 2 bases and 7 bases, with 14 bases remaining between them. The chain's CDR3 is CASSLQSGSIGELFF. The CDR3 DNA follows: TGTGCCAGCAGCTTACAAAGCGGTTCTATCGGGGAGCTGTTTTTT.

Concerning this clone: The sample has other DNA sequences that encode this CDR3 too. This chain uses TRBV5-1 with TRBJ2-3; D is unresolved. This CDR3 contains 13 residues. Trimming left V 4 bases short and J 0 bases short, with 6 bases between. CDR1 and CDR2 (germline): SGHRS, YFSETQ. This chain's CDR3 is CASSLTSTDTQYF. The CDR3 DNA is TGCGCCAGCAGCCTTACTAGCACAGATACGCAGTATTTT.

This clone was counted between two and nine times. This chain uses TRBV6-5 with TRBJ1-1; TRBD1 aligns across 7 bases. This CDR3 is built from 13 residues. Germline V gives CDR1 MNHEY, CDR2 SVGAGI. V lost 5 bases and J lost 5; bases outside the gene matches: 5. CDR3: CASSPNRGTEAFF. The CDR3 DNA reads as TGTGCCAGCAGTCCTAACAGGGGAACTGAAGCTTTCTTT.

The chain uses TRBV27 and TRBJ2-5; D might be TRBD2 (6 bases). This CDR3 region has 14 residues. CDR1 and CDR2 (germline): MNHEY, SMNVEV (reference sequence). V lost 0 bases and J 6 bases, leaving 11 bases between the germline ends. In DNA form, the CDR3 reads TGTGCCAGCAGTTTATCGAGCGGGTTGAAGACCCAGTACTTC. Protein product: CASSLSSGLKTQYF.

This sequence joins TRBV14 and TRBJ1-1; D perhaps matches TRBD1 (6 bases). Germline V gives CDR1 SGHDN, CDR2 FVKESK. This CDR3 contains 13 residues. V was trimmed by 4 bases and J by 12 bases, leaving 18 bases between them. CDR3: CASSLTGLRVPFF. CDR3 sequence (DNA): TGTGCCAGCAGCCTAACAGGGCTTAGGGTACCTTTCTTT.

V and J are TRBV29-1 and TRBJ2-7, with 9 nucleotides matching TRBD2. This CDR3 is 15 amino acids long. V trimming: 1 base; J trimming: 0 bases; junction bases outside the gene matches: 4. Germline CDR1 SQVTM, CDR2 ANQGSEA. CDR3 nucleotide sequence: TGCAGCGTTGAAGCCGGGACTAGCAGCTCCTACGAGCAGTACTTC. This sequence encodes CSVEAGTSSSYEQYF.

The chain carries TRBV6-5 and TRBJ2-7; D is perhaps TRBD1 (6 bases). This CDR3 has 12 residues. Germline CDR1 is MNHEY and CDR2 is SVGAGI. The V end lost 11 bases, the J end lost 6 bases, and 17 bases lay between the germline ends. CDR3 in amino acids: CASQGYGSEQYF. CDR3 coding DNA: TGTGCCTCGCAGGGGTATGGCTCCGAGCAGTACTTC.

The chain joins TRBV2 to TRBJ2-7; D perhaps matches TRBD1 (6 bases). Trimming removed 7 bases at V and 4 bases at J, with 11 bases between. Germline V gives CDR1 SNHLY, CDR2 FYNNEI. The CDR3 is 12 residues long. In DNA, the CDR3 is TGTGCCAGCAAGGCAGGGGTGTACGAGCAGTACTTC. This encodes CASKAGVYEQYF.

The rearrangement uses TRBV4-2 and TRBJ2-1, with TRBD2 matching 13 bases. Germline-derived CDR1 and CDR2 are LGHNA and YNFKEQ. The ends lost 0 bases at V and 4 bases at J; junction bases unmatched: 9. This CDR3 is built from 19 residues. The CDR3 nucleotides are TGTGCCAGCAGCCAAGAGCAGGGACTAGCGGGAAGGGGATACAATGAGCAGTTCTTC. This codes for CASSQEQGLAGRGYNEQFF.

The rearrangement joins TRBV5-4 to TRBJ2-5, with 8 bases matching TRBD1. This CDR3 comprises 12 residues. The trim removed 4 bases at V and 7 bases at J, leaving 3 bases unmatched. Germline loops: CDR1 SGHNT, CDR2 YYREEE (reference sequence). This CDR3 is CASSPDRGTQYF. Written as DNA, the CDR3 is TGTGCCAGCAGCCCCGACAGGGGGACCCAGTACTTC.

The chain links TRBV11-2 to TRBJ2-5; 8 bases are a match to TRBD1. The CDR3 totals 14 residues. The trim removed 7 bases at V and 9 bases at J, leaving 13 bases unmatched. CDR1 is SGHAT, CDR2 FQNNGV, per germline. This CDR3 reads CASTPSGTGRPQYF. The CDR3 bases are TGTGCCAGCACCCCGTCCGGGACAGGCAGGCCCCAGTACTTC.

The chain is built from TRBV13 and TRBJ2-7; 7 bases match TRBD2. J lost 1 base, V lost 10 bases, and 10 bases had no gene match. Germline CDR1 and CDR2: PRHDT and FYEKMQ (reference sequence). The CDR3 loop spans 14 amino acids. The CDR3 loop is CATTRGVPSYEQYF. CDR3 coding DNA: TGTGCCACCACCCGGGGGGTTCCTTCCTACGAGCAGTACTTC.